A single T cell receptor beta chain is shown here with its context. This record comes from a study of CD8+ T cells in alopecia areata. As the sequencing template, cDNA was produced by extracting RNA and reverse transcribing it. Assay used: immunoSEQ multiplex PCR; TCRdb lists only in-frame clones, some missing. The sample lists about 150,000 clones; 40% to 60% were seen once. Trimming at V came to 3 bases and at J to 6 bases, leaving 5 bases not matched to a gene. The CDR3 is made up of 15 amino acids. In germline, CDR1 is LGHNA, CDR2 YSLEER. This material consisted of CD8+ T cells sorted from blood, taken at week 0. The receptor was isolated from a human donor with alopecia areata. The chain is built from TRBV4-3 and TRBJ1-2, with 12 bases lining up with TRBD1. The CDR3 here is CASSQAGTGGDGYTF. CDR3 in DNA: TGCGCCAGCAGCCAGGCCGGGACAGGGGGCGATGGCTACACCTTC.